The rows below give T cell receptor beta chains drawn from one sample of a study of blood T cell repertoires in COVID-19. TCRdb keeps only in-frame clones here, not all; method: immunoSEQ multiplex PCR. This sample has roughly 34,000 clones, with over 80% found just once. The sample consisted of peripheral blood. The receptors come from a human donor with active COVID-19. The donor label of this sample is uncertain. Each CDR3 is given with its conserved first and last residue. A D gene is named only where the DNA matches it firmly. Clone sizes are given selectively: once, few, many, or a class where the clone is expanded.

cdr3_nt: TGTGCCAGCAACCCTCGCGGGCATGTAGGAGAGCTGTTTTTT
cdr3_aa: CASNPRGHVGELFF
j_call: TRBJ2-2
d_call: NA
v_call: TRBV13
clone_size: NA

cdr3_nt: TGTGCCAGCAGCTTGACAGGGTTAAACTCCTACGAGCAGTACTTC
cdr3_aa: CASSLTGLNSYEQYF
j_call: TRBJ2-7
d_call: TRBD1
v_call: TRBV7-2
clone_size: few

cdr3_nt: TGTGCCAGCAGTGAACAGGGGGCTTGGGAGACCCAGTACTTC
cdr3_aa: CASSEQGAWETQYF
j_call: TRBJ2-5
d_call: TRBD1
v_call: TRBV27
clone_size: NA

cdr3_nt: TGTGCTAGTGGTTCACAAGGACTAGCGGGAGGAGAAGACATTCAGTACTTC
cdr3_aa: CASGSQGLAGGEDIQYF
j_call: TRBJ2-4
d_call: TRBD2
v_call: TRBV12-5
clone_size: NA

cdr3_nt: TGTGCCAGCAGCCCTAAGATACCCCGACAGGGAAACGAGCAGTACTTC
cdr3_aa: CASSPKIPRQGNEQYF
j_call: TRBJ2-7
d_call: TRBD1
v_call: TRBV4-2
clone_size: NA

cdr3_nt: TGTGCCAGCAGAACAGGGGGGGACAACACTGAAGCTTTCTTT
cdr3_aa: CASRTGGDNTEAFF
j_call: TRBJ1-1
d_call: TRBD1
v_call: TRBV25-1
clone_size: few

cdr3_nt: TGTGCCAGCAGCTCGACAGGGGGCGCCGGGAGGTACTTC
cdr3_aa: CASSSTGGAGRYF
j_call: TRBJ2-7
d_call: TRBD1
v_call: TRBV12-3/TRBV12-4
clone_size: NA

cdr3_nt: TGTGCCAGCAGCGTAGTTAGTAGCGGGAGAAATGAGCAGTTCTTC
cdr3_aa: CASSVVSSGRNEQFF
j_call: TRBJ2-1
d_call: TRBD2
v_call: TRBV9
clone_size: NA

cdr3_nt: TGTGCCAGCAGCCGCAGGGGGCGAGTAGGGGAGACCCAGTACTTC
cdr3_aa: CASSRRGRVGETQYF
j_call: TRBJ2-5
d_call: TRBD1
v_call: TRBV7-3
clone_size: NA

cdr3_nt: TGTGCCAGCAGCTTACAGGGTGGTAATTCACCCCTCCACTTT
cdr3_aa: CASSLQGGNSPLHF
j_call: TRBJ1-6
d_call: NA
v_call: TRBV7-8
clone_size: NA

cdr3_nt: TGTGCCAGCAGTGAAGGGTGGGGGCTTACTGAAGCTTTCTTT
cdr3_aa: CASSEGWGLTEAFF
j_call: TRBJ1-1
d_call: NA
v_call: TRBV6-1
clone_size: NA

cdr3_nt: TGCGCCAGCAGCTTGTCCCAGGTACCTGGGGCCAACGTCCTGACTTTC
cdr3_aa: CASSLSQVPGANVLTF
j_call: TRBJ2-6
d_call: NA
v_call: TRBV5-1
clone_size: once

cdr3_nt: TGTGCCAGCAGCCAAGATTGGAGTCGGGGTTACGAGCAGTACTTC
cdr3_aa: CASSQDWSRGYEQYF
j_call: TRBJ2-7
d_call: NA
v_call: TRBV4-2
clone_size: NA

cdr3_nt: TGTGCCATCAGAATCCCCGGGACAGGGGACAATGAGCAGTTCTTC
cdr3_aa: CAIRIPGTGDNEQFF
j_call: TRBJ2-1
d_call: TRBD1
v_call: TRBV10-3
clone_size: NA

cdr3_nt: TGTGCCTGGAGTGTCAGGACAGGGGTCTCCGCCAGCTCCTACGAGCAGTACTTC
cdr3_aa: CAWSVRTGVSASSYEQYF
j_call: TRBJ2-7
d_call: TRBD1
v_call: TRBV30
clone_size: NA

cdr3_nt: TGTGCCAGCAGTGAGGCGGGGGCGAACACCGGGGAGCTGTTTTTT
cdr3_aa: CASSEAGANTGELFF
j_call: TRBJ2-2
d_call: TRBD2
v_call: TRBV2
clone_size: NA

cdr3_nt: TGTGCCATCAGTGAGTCGGGACTAGCGGGGGGGCAAACAGATACGCAGTATTTT
cdr3_aa: CAISESGLAGGQTDTQYF
j_call: TRBJ2-3
d_call: TRBD2
v_call: TRBV10-3
clone_size: NA

cdr3_nt: TGTGCCAGCAGTGATCTAGCGGGAAACACAGATACGCAGTATTTT
cdr3_aa: CASSDLAGNTDTQYF
j_call: TRBJ2-3
d_call: TRBD2
v_call: TRBV2
clone_size: once